These 8 T cell receptor beta chains were all obtained from the same sample, sequenced in a study of blood T cells in healthy people across ages. A second about 7 to 11 cycle PCR used barcoded and J-beta primers. TCRdb independently ran MiXCR on the 5' RACE reads; one entry per CDR3 protein. Among 1.5 million to 2 million distinct CDR3 sequences listed, approximately 30% were seen once. What was sequenced was blood. Receptors originate from a woman in her twenties or thirties in good health.

In regard to this clonotype: One junction end disagrees with the germline gene, perhaps due to a read error. This chain uses TRBV10-3 with TRBJ1-2, with 12 bases identical to TRBD1. CDR3 length: 16 residues. Germline V lookup: CDR1 ENHRY, CDR2 SYGVKD. This CDR3 is CAIRGIRDRGQGGYTF. For the CDR3, the DNA is TGCGCCATCAGGGGGATACGGGACAGGGGGCAGGGTGGCTACACCTTC.

The V and J genes are TRBV29-1 and TRBJ1-2; D might be TRBD1 (6 bases). V was trimmed by 7 bases and J by 8 bases, leaving 23 bases between them. The CDR3 runs to 14 residues. CDR1 SQVTM and CDR2 ANQGSEA come from the germline V gene. DNA for the CDR3: TGCAGCGCTGATGACAGGCCGACCGCTAAGGGCTACACCTTC. It yields the protein CSADDRPTAKGYTF.

This clonotype was counted only a few times. The chain links TRBV24-1 to TRBJ2-1; 10 bases agree with TRBD2. Trimming removed 5 bases from V and 6 bases from J; junction bases left unmatched: 6. Germline V lookup: CDR1 KGHDR, CDR2 SFDVKD. The CDR3 spans 15 residues. The CDR3 DNA sequence: TGTGCCACCAGTGGATCTCTAGCGGGGGTCAATGAGCAGTTCTTC. Protein product: CATSGSLAGVNEQFF.

The chain is built from TRBV19 and TRBJ1-2, with TRBD1 as a possible D gene (6 bases). V lost 6 bases and J lost 4, with 15 bases in between. The CDR3 runs 14 residues. Per the germline V gene, CDR1 is LNHDA and CDR2 is SQIVND (reference sequence). CDR3 amino acids: CASSSQPTGYGYTF. In DNA, the CDR3 is TGTGCCAGTAGCAGCCAGCCGACAGGCTATGGCTACACCTTC. Combining the CDR3 with reference TRBV19 and TRBJ1-2 gives the whole variable domain DGGITQSPKYLFRKEGQNVTLSCEQNLNHDAMYWYRQDPGQGLRLIYYSQIVNDFQKGDIAEGYSVSREKKESFPLTVTSAQKNPTAFYLCASSSQPTGYGYTFGSGTRLTVV.

The V call is TRBV12-3 or TRBV12-4, the J call TRBJ2-5; weak D call: TRBD2 (6 bases). The V end was cut by 7 bases, the J end by 4 bases, with 10 bases between. This CDR3 is 12 amino acids long. The CDR3 reads CASNGRGETQYF. In nucleotides, the CDR3 is TGTGCCAGCAACGGGAGAGGAGAGACCCAGTACTTC.

This clonotype was seen more than once but under ten times. The chain couples TRBV5-6 to TRBJ2-5; the D gene is possibly TRBD2 (5 bases). The CDR3 is 13 amino acids. Germline assignment: CDR1 SGHDT and CDR2 YYEEEE. V was cut by 4 bases and J by 2 bases, with 9 bases left in between. CDR3: CASSGEPQETQYF. DNA of the CDR3: TGTGCCAGCAGCGGGGAGCCTCAAGAGACCCAGTACTTC.

This sequence joins TRBV12-3 or TRBV12-4 and TRBJ1-5; 8 bases agree with TRBD1. This CDR3 spans 15 amino acids. The ends lost 2 bases at V and 1 base at J; junction bases unmatched: 1. The CDR3 region has the DNA TGTGCCAGCAGTTTATGGACAGGGAGCAATCAGCCCCAGCATTTT. It is translated as CASSLWTGSNQPQHF.

The V gene is TRBV7-2, the J gene TRBJ2-3; 7 nucleotides line up with TRBD1. V trimming: 4 bases; J trimming: 5 bases; junction bases outside the gene matches: 6. The CDR3 totals 14 residues. Germline CDR1 reads SGHTA; CDR2 reads FQGNSA. DNA for the CDR3: TGTGCCAGCAGCTCGACAGGGCCCGGAGATACGCAGTATTTT. It is translated as CASSSTGPGDTQYF. Full variable domain (outside the CDR3, taken from reference TRBV7-2 and TRBJ2-3): GAGVSQSPSNKVTEKGKDVELRCDPISGHTALYWYRQSLGQGLEFLIYFQGNSAPDKSGLPSDRFSAERTGGSVSTLTIQRTQQEDSAVYLCASSSTGPGDTQYFGPGTRLTVL.